One sample yielded the 32 T cell receptor beta chains listed below, sequenced in a study of read filtering for tumor transcriptome and immune sequencing. Molecular barcoded adaptors covering alpha/delta and beta/gamma chains were used on around 400 ng RNA. Using its own MiXCR run on the reads, TCRdb lists one record per CDR3 protein. Of roughly 93,000 distinct CDR3 sequences in the sample, 20% to 25% were seen once. What was sequenced was a population of CD138-negative cells sorted from bone marrow. These receptor sequences come from a donor over 35 with multiple myeloma.

This clonotype came up many times. This sequence joins TRBV2 and TRBJ2-7; D is uncertain. CDR3 length: 11 amino acids. Germline V gives CDR1 SNHLY, CDR2 FYNNEI. DNA of the CDR3: TGTGTTTCAGGTTCATCCTACGAGCAGTACTTC. As protein: CVSGSSYEQYF.

This clonotype was counted a few times. V gene TRBV5-1 combines with J gene TRBJ1-3; D is unclear. Germline lookup yields CDR1 SGHRS and CDR2 YFSETQ. CDR3 length: 15 amino acids. Trimming shortened V by 0 bases and J by 4 bases, and 11 bases separated the two germline ends. In DNA form, the CDR3 reads TGCGCCAGCAGCTTGGAAGTCGGCAACGGAAACACCATATATTTT. Its protein is CASSLEVGNGNTIYF.

The V and J genes are TRBV4-1 and TRBJ2-2; D is possibly TRBD2 (5 bases). The V end was cut by 0 bases, the J end by 6 bases, with 14 bases between. CDR1 is MGHRA and CDR2 is YSYEKL in the germline V gene. The CDR3 has 16 amino acids. The CDR3 loop is CASSQETTGIAGELFF. CDR3 DNA sequence: TGCGCCAGCAGCCAAGAAACTACGGGAATAGCCGGGGAGCTGTTTTTT.

This clonotype was detected only a few times. The chain couples TRBV7-9 to TRBJ2-7; D is undetermined. V shed 1 base and J shed 0 bases, with 4 bases lying between them. Germline lookup yields CDR1 SEHNR and CDR2 FQNEAQ (reference sequence). This CDR3 has 13 amino acids. The CDR3 region is CASSLVDSYEQYF. The CDR3 coding sequence is TGTGCCAGCAGCTTAGTGGACTCCTACGAGCAGTACTTC.

This clonotype was detected many times. The chain has TRBV4-2 and TRBJ1-1; a possible D gene is TRBD1 (5 bases). This CDR3 spans 16 amino acids. CDR1 is LGHNA, CDR2 YNFKEQ, per germline. V was trimmed by 1 base and J by 1 base, leaving 13 bases between them. CDR3 residues: CASSQGFRGQNTEAFF. The DNA for the CDR3 is TGTGCCAGCAGCCAAGGTTTTAGAGGACAGAACACTGAAGCTTTCTTT.

This clonotype was picked up many times. V is TRBV10-3 and J is TRBJ2-3, with 10 bases fitting TRBD2. This CDR3 region has 18 residues. Unmatched junction bases numbered 9, after V lost 3 bases and J lost 0 bases. Germline V lookup: CDR1 ENHRY, CDR2 SYGVKD. CDR3 sequence (DNA): TGTGCCATCAGTGAACGACTAGCGGGTAAACCTAGCACAGATACGCAGTATTTT. Translated: CAISERLAGKPSTDTQYF.

There are many counts of this clonotype. The chain couples TRBV20-1 to TRBJ2-7; D is possibly TRBD1 (6 bases). Germline V lookup: CDR1 DFQATT, CDR2 SNEGSKA (reference sequence). Trimming cost V 3 bases and J 2 bases, with 8 bases left between them. The CDR3 covers 12 residues. CDR3 loop: CSARDRTYEQYF. The CDR3 DNA reads as TGCAGTGCTAGGGACAGAACCTACGAGCAGTACTTC.

The sample holds many counts of this clonotype. V is TRBV29-1 and J is TRBJ1-1; TRBD1 agrees at 7 bases. V lost 6 bases, J lost 6 bases, and 19 bases stayed unmatched. The germline CDR1 and CDR2 sequences are SQVTM and ANQGSEA. This CDR3 has 16 amino acids. The CDR3 DNA reads TGCAGCGTAGGGGGACAGTCTCGGGGTTCTTTAGCTGAAGCTTTCTTT. This sequence encodes CSVGGQSRGSLAEAFF.

Many counts were recorded for this clonotype. The rearrangement links TRBV4-1 to TRBJ2-1, with D tentatively TRBD2 (5 bases). The germline V gene has CDR1 MGHRA and CDR2 YSYEKL. Trimming removed 4 bases at V and 4 bases at J, with 14 bases between. This CDR3 contains 15 residues. The CDR3 spells CASSREGTAYNEQFF. In DNA form, the CDR3 reads TGCGCCAGCAGCCGAGAGGGAACAGCATACAATGAGCAGTTCTTC.

This clonotype has a count of ten or more. The J gene is TRBJ2-1, the V gene TRBV28, with TRBD2 identical over 12 bases. Germline CDR1 MDHEN, CDR2 SYDVKM. Trimming removed 6 bases from V and 6 bases from J; junction bases left unmatched: 21. The CDR3 has 20 amino acids. The CDR3 coding sequence is TGTGCCAGCAGCCCCCGGGCTAGCGGGGGGGGGCGCCTCAACCCCAATGAGCAGTTCTTC. Residues: CASSPRASGGGRLNPNEQFF. The whole variable domain, filled in from reference TRBV28 and TRBJ2-1, reads DVKVTQSSRYLVKRTGEKVFLECVQDMDHENMFWYRQDPGLGLRLIYFSYDVKMKEKGDIPEGYSVSREKKERFSLILESASTNQTSMYLCASSPRASGGGRLNPNEQFFGPGTRLTVL.

This clonotype was seen at least ten times. This chain uses TRBV6-5 with TRBJ2-1; D might be TRBD1 (6 bases). Trimming left V 6 bases short and J 4 bases short, with 16 bases between. CDR1 and CDR2 (germline): MNHEY, SVGAGI. The CDR3 contains 15 residues. CDR3: CASSRAGAKYNEQFF. The CDR3 bases are TGTGCCAGCAGCCGGGCAGGGGCGAAATACAATGAGCAGTTCTTC.

The chain combines TRBV9 with TRBJ2-3; the D gene could be TRBD1 or TRBD2 (5 bases each). Trimming shortened V by 0 bases and J by 0 bases, and 11 bases separated the two germline ends. Germline V CDR1 and CDR2: SGDLS, YYNGEE. CDR3 length equals 16 residues. CDR3 region: CASSVAGTPSTDTQYF. CDR3 in DNA: TGTGCCAGCAGCGTAGCGGGGACCCCTAGCACAGATACGCAGTATTTT.

The sample holds many counts of this clonotype. This chain links TRBV7-9 with TRBJ2-2; D call uncertain. Trimming removed 5 bases from V and 1 base from J, with 8 bases in between. Germline CDR1 is SEHNR and CDR2 is FQNEAQ (reference sequence). This CDR3 region has 14 residues. Here the CDR3 DNA reads TGTGCCAGCAGCGTACCCAAGAACACCGGGGAGCTGTTTTTT. Protein: CASSVPKNTGELFF.

This clonotype appeared many times. The CDR3 region is CASSLRGRGKLFF. CDR3 DNA: TGTGCCAGCAGTTTGAGGGGTAGGGGAAAACTGTTTTTT. V is TRBV28 and J is TRBJ1-4, with TRBD1 as a possible D gene (5 bases). The CDR3 is 13 amino acids. Looked up from germline, CDR1 is MDHEN and CDR2 is SYDVKM. V was trimmed by 3 bases and J by 10 bases, leaving 12 bases between them.

This clonotype was seen many times. The CDR3 bases are TGTGCCAGCAGAGGGGACAGGGGGCGCGGCGGGGAGCTGTTTTTT. It translates to CASRGDRGRGGELFF. This chain links TRBV7-2 with TRBJ2-2; 12 bases map to TRBD1. Germline assignment: CDR1 SGHTA and CDR2 FQGNSA. The V segment lost 6 bases and the J segment 7 bases; nucleotides outside the gene matches: 6. The CDR3 sequence is 15 residues long.

At least ten counts were recorded for this clonotype. This chain uses TRBV28 with TRBJ1-1, with 8 bases identical to TRBD1. Unmatched junction bases numbered 18, after V lost 6 bases and J lost 3 bases. This CDR3 is 18 amino acids long. Germline V gene sequence: CDR1 MDHEN, CDR2 SYDVKM. CDR3 sequence reads: CASSRPDRALFGDTEAFF. Here the CDR3 DNA reads TGTGCCAGCAGCCGACCGGACAGGGCACTGTTCGGGGACACTGAAGCTTTCTTT.

Notes on this clonotype: An end of the junction does not agree with germline; a read error may underlie this. The V and J genes are TRBV6-6 and TRBJ1-5; D perhaps matches TRBD1 (5 bases). Germline V lookup: CDR1 MNHNY, CDR2 SVGAGI (reference sequence). The CDR3 is 15 residues long. The CDR3 region is CASSRDASGNQPQRF. In DNA, the CDR3 is TGTGCCAGCAGCCGGGACGCCTCCGGCAATCAGCCCCAGCGTTTT.

This clonotype was found many times. The chain employs TRBV6-5 and TRBJ2-2, with D unclear. Trimming shortened V by 5 bases and J by 0 bases, and 19 bases separated the two germline ends. This CDR3 spans 18 amino acids. The germline gives CDR1 MNHEY, CDR2 SVGAGI. CDR3 protein: CASSEVYLDDANTGELFF. Here the CDR3 DNA reads TGTGCCAGCAGTGAAGTTTACCTCGACGACGCGAACACCGGGGAGCTGTTTTTT.

As concerns this clonotype: A single base separates this from a much larger clone, so it may be a read error. The chain links TRBV6-2 or TRBV6-3 to TRBJ1-1; D unresolved. V was shortened by 8 bases and J by 0 bases, with 10 bases between the two germline ends. From germline, CDR1 is MNHEY and CDR2 SVGEGT. This CDR3 has 13 amino acids. The CDR3 bases are TGTGCCAGCCAAGCGTTAGTGAACACTGAAGCTTTCTTT. Translating it yields CASQALVNTEAFF.

Worth noting for this clonotype: The junction shows a germline mismatch at one end, possibly a read error. CDR3 sequence reads: CASSFLRGGTEALF. The CDR3 nucleotides are TGTGCCAGCAGCTTCCTCCGGGGTGGCACTGAAGCTTTGTTT. The chain combines TRBV7-6 with TRBJ1-1; D remains ambiguous. Germline V gene lookup returns CDR1 SGHVS and CDR2 FNYEAQ. CDR3 length: 14 residues.

This clonotype was observed many times. CDR3 region: CATSRQAGTGTEAFF. The CDR3 region has the DNA TGTGCCACCAGCAGACAGGCAGGGACGGGCACTGAAGCTTTCTTT. The chain has TRBV15 and TRBJ1-1; D might be TRBD1 (5 bases). This CDR3 spans 15 amino acids. Germline CDR1 reads LNHNV; CDR2 reads YYDKDF (reference sequence). Trimming left V 2 bases short and J 4 bases short, with 14 bases between.

A remark on this clonotype: A far more abundant clone sits one base away, making this likely a read error. The rearrangement uses TRBV6-6 and TRBJ2-2; TRBD2 might be the D (6 bases). Germline-derived CDR1 and CDR2 are MNHNY and SVGAGI (reference sequence). CDR3 size: 15 residues. The chain's CDR3 is CASSYSVRYTGGLFF. In DNA form, the CDR3 reads TGTGCCAGCAGTTACTCGGTTAGATACACCGGGGGGCTGTTTTTT.

Worth noting for this clonotype: A much larger clone differs by one base, so this may be a read error. This chain uses TRBV6-5 with TRBJ2-7; TRBD2 matches 13 bases. Per germline, CDR1 MNHEY and CDR2 SVGAGI. The V and J ends lost 5 bases and 6 bases, in that order; junction bases with no gene match: 7. There are 15 residues in the CDR3. The CDR3 coding sequence is TGTGCCAGCAGTAAGACCGGGACTAGCGGGGCCGAGCAGTACTTC. As protein: CASSKTGTSGAEQYF.

This clonotype was seen repeatedly, ten times or more. The chain employs TRBV5-1 and TRBJ2-2, with D possibly TRBD2 on 6 matching bases. Germline V lookup: CDR1 SGHRS, CDR2 YFSETQ. The CDR3 extends over 15 amino acids. Trimming cost V 5 bases and J 1 base, with 12 bases left between them. This chain's CDR3 is CASRSTGVNTGELFF. CDR3 coding DNA: TGCGCCAGCAGATCGACGGGGGTGAACACCGGGGAGCTGTTTTTT.

This clonotype was counted only a few times. The chain links TRBV20-1 to TRBJ1-4; D uncertain. V was shortened by 4 bases and J by 8 bases, with 14 bases between the two germline ends. Looked up from germline, CDR1 is DFQATT and CDR2 is SNEGSKA (reference sequence). This CDR3 has 13 residues. The CDR3 coding sequence is TGCAGTGCTAAGACTCCGGGAGGCGAAAAACTGTTTTTT. It translates to CSAKTPGGEKLFF.

There are a few counts of this clonotype. The chain couples TRBV5-6 to TRBJ2-3, with D possibly TRBD2 on 6 matching bases. This CDR3 is built from 14 residues. The V gene's germline CDR1 is SGHDT and CDR2 YYEEEE. Trimming took 5 bases from V and 1 from J, leaving 11 bases between them. The CDR3 sequence is CASRSWGGTDTQYF. CDR3 in DNA: TGTGCCAGCAGATCCTGGGGGGGCACAGATACGCAGTATTTT.

This clonotype was recorded at least ten times. CDR3 protein: CASSGLGGKNTEAFF. The CDR3 DNA follows: TGCGCCAGCAGCGGCCTGGGGGGGAAGAACACTGAAGCTTTCTTT. V is TRBV5-1 and J is TRBJ1-1; D perhaps matches TRBD1 (5 bases). Germline V CDR1 and CDR2: SGHRS, YFSETQ. Trimming cost V 4 bases and J 1 base, with 14 bases left between them. The CDR3 has 15 amino acids.

The chain employs TRBV25-1 and TRBJ2-6; D is uncertain. Trimming removed 6 bases at V and 3 bases at J, with 18 bases between. The CDR3 runs to 17 residues. The germline gives CDR1 MGHDK, CDR2 SYGVNS. The CDR3, as DNA: TGTGCCAGCAGCGAACTTACAGTGGGCGATGGGGCCAACGTCCTGACTTTC. Protein: CASSELTVGDGANVLTF.

This clonotype was counted many times. The chain combines TRBV5-1 with TRBJ1-1; no clear D. Germline CDR1 reads SGHRS; CDR2 reads YFSETQ. CDR3 size: 13 residues. The V and J ends lost 8 bases and 0 bases respectively, with 11 bases between them. DNA for the CDR3: TGCGCCAGGTTGGCCTTGGTGAACACTGAAGCTTTCTTT. Protein product: CARLALVNTEAFF.

Turning to this clonotype: A much larger clonotype is one base distant, so this may be a read error. V and J are TRBV11-2 and TRBJ2-7, with a possible D match to TRBD1 (6 bases). The CDR3 has 15 residues. CDR1 is SGHAT, CDR2 FQNNGV, per germline. The CDR3 protein is CASSPTRDTFYEQNF. The CDR3 nucleotides read TGTGCCAGCAGCCCAACGAGGGACACCTTCTACGAGCAGAACTTC.

The chain employs TRBV15 and TRBJ2-2; 11 positions agree with TRBD1. V lost 4 bases to trimming and J lost 3 bases; unmatched junction nucleotides: 4. There are 16 residues in the CDR3. Germline CDR1 is LNHNV and CDR2 is YYDKDF (reference sequence). CDR3 DNA sequence: TGTGCCACCAGCAAAGGGACAGGGGGGGACACCGGGGAGCTGTTTTTT. It translates to CATSKGTGGDTGELFF. The complete variable domain, with remaining parts taken from reference TRBV15 and TRBJ2-2, reads DAMVIQNPRYQVTQFGKPVTLSCSQTLNHNVMYWYQQKSSQAPKLLFHYYDKDFNNEADTPDNFQSRRPNTSFCFLDIRSPGLGDTAMYLCATSKGTGGDTGELFFGEGSRLTVL.

This clonotype has at least ten counts. This chain uses TRBV5-1 with TRBJ2-1; TRBD1 agrees at 8 bases. With V trimmed by 0 bases and J by 9 bases, 5 bases remained unmatched. The germline V gene has CDR1 SGHRS and CDR2 YFSETQ. The length of the CDR3 is 14 residues. The CDR3 protein is CASSLVAGGVEQFF. The CDR3 DNA reads TGCGCCAGCAGCTTGGTAGCAGGGGGCGTTGAGCAGTTCTTC.